Included here is one T cell receptor (beta chain) sequence, with context. The antigen remains unidentified. In germline, CDR1 is MNHEY, CDR2 SVGAGI. Germline trimming cut 6 bases from V and 2 bases from J; bases unmatched to any gene: 2. The CDR3 sequence is 13 residues long. Sequencing was performed with immunoSEQ multiplex PCR; in TCRdb, only in-frame clones are kept and a portion is missing. The table lists roughly 61,000 clones, about nine tenths of them singletons. These data originate in a study of lymphopenia after photon versus proton radiotherapy. Findings of the study overall: Photon-treated patients lost naive T cells and TCR diversity; proton-treated stayed stable. Authors raise, but do not show, better survival with proton therapy. After lymphocyte nadir, photon-treated repertoires showed oligoclonal expansion, especially CD8+ Temra. A bigger post-nadir fall in TCR diversity correlated inversely with survival time in deceased patients.

The source material was peripheral blood, sampled from a patient treated with proton-based radiotherapy. The origin of this receptor is a man at least 80 years old with esophageal cancer. The chain is built from TRBV6-5 and TRBJ2-3; 7 bases line up with TRBD1. The CDR3 DNA reads as TGTGCCAGCAGGACAGGGTTCACAGATACGCAGTATTTT. It encodes CASRTGFTDTQYF.